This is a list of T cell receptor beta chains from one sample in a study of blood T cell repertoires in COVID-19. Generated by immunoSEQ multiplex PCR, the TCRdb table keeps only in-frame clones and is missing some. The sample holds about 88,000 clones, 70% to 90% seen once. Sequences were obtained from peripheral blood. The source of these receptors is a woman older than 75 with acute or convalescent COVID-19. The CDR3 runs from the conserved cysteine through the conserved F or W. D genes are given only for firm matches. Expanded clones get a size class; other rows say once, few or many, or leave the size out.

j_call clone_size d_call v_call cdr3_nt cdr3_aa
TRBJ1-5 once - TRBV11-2 TGTGCCAGCAGCGGGCAGCTCAATCAGCCCCAGCATTTT CASSGQLNQPQHF
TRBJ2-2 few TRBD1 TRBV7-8 TGTGCCAGCAGCTCCGGGACAGACACCGGGGAGCTGTTTTTT CASSSGTDTGELFF
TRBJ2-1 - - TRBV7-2 TGTGCCAGCAGCCCCTTCAGGGTGGGGAATGAGCAGTTCTTC CASSPFRVGNEQFF
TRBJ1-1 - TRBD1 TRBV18 TGTGCCAGCTCACTACTTCAGGGGGACACTGAAGCTTTCTTT CASSLLQGDTEAFF
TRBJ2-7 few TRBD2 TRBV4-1 TGCGCCAGCAGCCAAGATCCTAGCGGGAGCTCCTACGAGCAGTACTTC CASSQDPSGSSYEQYF
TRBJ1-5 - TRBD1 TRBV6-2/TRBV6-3 TGTGCCAGCAGTTACTCCAATGACAGGGTCAATCAGCCCCAGCATTTT CASSYSNDRVNQPQHF
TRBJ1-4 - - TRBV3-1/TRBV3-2 TGTGCCAGCAGCCACCTACCGGGGACAACTAATGAAAAACTGTTTTTT CASSHLPGTTNEKLFF
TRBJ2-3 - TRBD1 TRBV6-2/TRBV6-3 TGTGCCAGCAGTTATTTTCACCCACAGGGGGTAGATACGCAGTATTTT CASSYFHPQGVDTQYF
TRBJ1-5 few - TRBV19 TGTGCCAGTGGAGTTAGCAATCAGCCCCAGCATTTT CASGVSNQPQHF
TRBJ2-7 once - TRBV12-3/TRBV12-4 TGTGCCAGCAGTTTAGCGGCAGCCTACGAGCAGTACTTC CASSLAAAYEQYF
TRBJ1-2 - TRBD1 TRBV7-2 TGTGCCAGCAGCTTATCCGGGACAGACTATGGCTACACCTTC CASSLSGTDYGYTF
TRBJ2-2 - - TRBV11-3 TGTGCCAGCAGCTCAAGTCGGGGCGGGGAGCTGTTTTTT CASSSSRGGELFF
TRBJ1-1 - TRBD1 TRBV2 TGTGCCAGCAGTGAATTTGGGACAGGGGTAGGGAACACTGAAGCTTTCTTT CASSEFGTGVGNTEAFF
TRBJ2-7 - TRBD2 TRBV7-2 TGTGCCAGCAGCTCTCGTAGCGGGACCGAGCAGTACTTC CASSSRSGTEQYF
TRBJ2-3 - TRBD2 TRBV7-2 TGTGCCAGCAGCGTACATAGCGGGGGGACCACAGATACGCAGTATTTT CASSVHSGGTTDTQYF
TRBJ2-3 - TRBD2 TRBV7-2 TGTGCCAGCAAACGGACTAGCGCAGATACGCAGTATTTT CASKRTSADTQYF
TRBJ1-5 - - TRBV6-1 TGTGCCAGCAGTAAAGAATCGGCCTACAGCTCTGGGCCCCAGCATTTT CASSKESAYSSGPQHF
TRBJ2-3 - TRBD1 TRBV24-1 TGTGCCACCAGTGAATACAGGGGCGATACGCAGTATTTT CATSEYRGDTQYF
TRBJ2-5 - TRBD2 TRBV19 TGTGCCAGTAGCCCCCTCCCGTTAGCGGGGGGAGAGACCCAGTACTTC CASSPLPLAGGETQYF
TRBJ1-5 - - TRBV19 TGTGCCAGTAGTATAGCAGCTAGTGGCAATCAGCCCCAGCATTTT CASSIAASGNQPQHF
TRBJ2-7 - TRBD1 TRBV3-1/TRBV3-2 TGTGCCAGCAGCCAAGTCGAAGAGAAGGACAGGGAGACCCCCTACGAGCAGTACTTC CASSQVEEKDRETPYEQYF
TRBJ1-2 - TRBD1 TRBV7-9 TGTGCCAGCAGCTTAGTAGGGACAGGGACCGGCGGCTACACCTTC CASSLVGTGTGGYTF
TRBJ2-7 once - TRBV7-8 TGTGCCAGCAGCTTAGGGTCAGGTTCATCCTACGAGCAGTACTTC CASSLGSGSSYEQYF
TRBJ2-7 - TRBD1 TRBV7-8 TGTGCCAGCAGCTTAAACCCGGACAGGGTATCCGACGAGCAGTACTTC CASSLNPDRVSDEQYF
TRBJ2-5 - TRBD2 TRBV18 TGTGCCAGCTCACCACCAGCCCTAGCGGGAGGAGAGACCCAGTACTTC CASSPPALAGGETQYF
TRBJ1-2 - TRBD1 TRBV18 TGTGCCAGCTCACCACGACAGGGGACGGGAAATGGCTACACCTTC CASSPRQGTGNGYTF
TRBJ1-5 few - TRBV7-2 TGTGCCAGCGCCACAGGGTTGGGATTTCGGCCCCAGCATTTT CASATGLGFRPQHF
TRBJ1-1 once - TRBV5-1 TGCGCCAGCAGCTTGCTTCAGATGAACACTGAAGCTTTCTTT CASSLLQMNTEAFF
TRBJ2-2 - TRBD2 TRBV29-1 TGCAGCGTGGATAGACTAGCGGGGGCCGGGGAGCTGTTTTTT CSVDRLAGAGELFF
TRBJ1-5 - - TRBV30 TGTGCCTGGAGTGTACGTAGTAATCAGCCCCAGCATTTT CAWSVRSNQPQHF
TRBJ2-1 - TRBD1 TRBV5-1 TGCGCCAGCACACCAAGGGACAGGGGTACTACCTACAATGAGCAGTTCTTC CASTPRDRGTTYNEQFF
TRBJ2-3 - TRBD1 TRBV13 TGTGCCAGCAGCTTCCGGGACAGGGGGACAGATACGCAGTATTTT CASSFRDRGTDTQYF
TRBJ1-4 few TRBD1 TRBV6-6 TGTGCCAGCAGCCAGCAGGGGGCGTTCGGAGAAAAACTGTTTTTT CASSQQGAFGEKLFF
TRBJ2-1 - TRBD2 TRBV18 TGTGCCAGCTACCGGGGGGGGGCCGCCAATGAGCAGTTCTTC CASYRGGAANEQFF
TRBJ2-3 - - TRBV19 TGTGCCAGTAGTATCACCAGGGCCGGCACAGATACGCAGTATTTT CASSITRAGTDTQYF
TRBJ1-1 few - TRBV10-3 TGTGCCATCAGTGGCCCGGGGGGCACTGAAGCTTTCTTT CAISGPGGTEAFF
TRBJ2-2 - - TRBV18 TGTGCCAGCTCACCATACCAGGGGAACACCGGGGAGCTGTTTTTT CASSPYQGNTGELFF
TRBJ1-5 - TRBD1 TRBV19 TGTGCCAGTACCGGGACAGGGCGCAATCAGCCCCAGCATTTT CASTGTGRNQPQHF
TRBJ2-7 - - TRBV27 TGTGCCAGCAGCACTCCTCTCCGCTTGGGAAAGCGGGAGCAGTACTTC CASSTPLRLGKREQYF
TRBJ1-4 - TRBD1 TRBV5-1 TGCGCCAGCAGGGGGACAGGGAAGGCTAATGAAAAACTGTTTTTT CASRGTGKANEKLFF
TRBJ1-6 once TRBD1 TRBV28 TGTGCCAGCAGGACAGGGGGCTATAATTCACCCCTCCACTTT CASRTGGYNSPLHF
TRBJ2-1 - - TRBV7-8 TGTGCCAGCAGCCCCCTAAGCTATGAGCAGTTCTTC CASSPLSYEQFF
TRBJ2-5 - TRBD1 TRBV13 TGTGCCAGCAGCATAGCCCGGGACAGCGGAAGTAGGGAGACCCAGTACTTC CASSIARDSGSRETQYF
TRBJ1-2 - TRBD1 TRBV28 TGTGCCAGCAGTAGTCAGGGGGCCTGGTATGGCTACACCTTC CASSSQGAWYGYTF
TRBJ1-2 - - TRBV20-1 TGCAGTGCTAGTCTGACCGACAAGCATGGCTACACCTTC CSASLTDKHGYTF
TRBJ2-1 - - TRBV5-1 TGCGCCAGCAGCCCGCCAGGGTTACCCTACAATGAGCAGTTCTTC CASSPPGLPYNEQFF
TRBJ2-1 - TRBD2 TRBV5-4 TGTGCCAGCAGATCTCACCCGGGACTAGCGGACAATGAGCAGTTCTTC CASRSHPGLADNEQFF
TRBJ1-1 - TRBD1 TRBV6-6 TGTGCCAGCAGTAAACCGACAGGGGTGGGAAATGAAGCTTTCTTT CASSKPTGVGNEAFF
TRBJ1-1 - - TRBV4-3 TGCGCCAGCAGCCAAGATCCCACAGGGAGCACTGAAGCTTTCTTT CASSQDPTGSTEAFF
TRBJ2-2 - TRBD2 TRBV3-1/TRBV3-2 TGTGCCAGCAGCCCCGCCCCCAAGCCTAGCGGGCTAACCGGGGAGCTGTTTTTT CASSPAPKPSGLTGELFF
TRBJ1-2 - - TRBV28 TGTGCCAGCAGTCGCCAGGGTTACTATGGCTACACCTTC CASSRQGYYGYTF
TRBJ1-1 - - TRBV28 TGTGCCAGCAGTGCACAGGTAAAAGCTTTCTTT CASSAQVKAFF
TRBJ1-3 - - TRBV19 TGTGCCAGTAGTTCCTGGACAGACTACTCTGGAAACACCATATATTTT CASSSWTDYSGNTIYF
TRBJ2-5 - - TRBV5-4 TGTGCCAGCAGCTTGCGAGTAGGCGGAGAGACCCAGTACTTC CASSLRVGGETQYF